This TCR beta chain stems from a study of T cells in Graves' hyperthyroidism and ophthalmopathy. RNA transcripts gave rise to amplified TCR beta CDR3 regions. A first-round RT-PCR of the TCR CDR3 used the HTBI primer set. TCRdb reanalysed the multiplex PCR reads using MiXCR and keeps one entry per CDR3 protein. The data contain about half a million distinct CDR3 sequences, less than 25% of them singletons. Germline trimming cut 6 bases from V and 6 bases from J; bases unmatched to any gene: 14. Germline V CDR1 and CDR2: SEHNR, FQNEAQ (reference sequence). CDR3 length equals 15 residues. Ten or more counts support this clonotype.

The sample taken for sequencing was blood. This chain uses TRBV7-9 with TRBJ2-7, with TRBD1 matching 7 bases. This clonotype was sampled from a young woman with Graves' ophthalmopathy. CDR3 sequence: CASSYIRGIPSEQYF. In DNA, the CDR3 is TGTGCCAGCAGTTATATCAGGGGGATTCCCTCCGAGCAGTACTTC.